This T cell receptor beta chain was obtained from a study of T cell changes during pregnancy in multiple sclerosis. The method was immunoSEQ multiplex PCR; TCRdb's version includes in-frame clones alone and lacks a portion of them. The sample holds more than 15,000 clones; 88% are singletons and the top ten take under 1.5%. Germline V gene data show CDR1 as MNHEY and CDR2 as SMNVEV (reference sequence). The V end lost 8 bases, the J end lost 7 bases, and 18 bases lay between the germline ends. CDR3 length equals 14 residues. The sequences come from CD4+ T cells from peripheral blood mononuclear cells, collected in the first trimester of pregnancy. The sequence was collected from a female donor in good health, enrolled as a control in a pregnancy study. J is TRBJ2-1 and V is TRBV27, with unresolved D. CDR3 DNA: TGTGCCAGCGGGTTTCCGGGTGGGTGGAATGAGCAGTTCTTC. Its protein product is CASGFPGGWNEQFF.